Below are 10 T cell receptor beta chains sequenced from a single sample in a study of cytomegalovirus exposure and HLA in healthy donors. The PCR employed 60 Vbeta primers together with 13 Jbeta primers. The assay was immunoSEQ multiplex PCR, and TCRdb's table has in-frame clones only and misses some. Here the sample spans about 250,000 clones, approximately 70% being singletons. Sequencing was done on a sample of PBMCs. The receptors derive from a female donor in good health and CMV-seronegative.

The V gene is TRBV11-2, the J gene TRBJ1-1, with D maybe TRBD1 (5 bases). V lost 1 base to trimming and J lost 4 bases, with 10 bases between them. The germline V gene has CDR1 SGHAT and CDR2 FQNNGV. CDR3 length: 14 residues. The CDR3 nucleotides are TGTGCCAGCAGCTTAGGGGGCTGGGGCACTGAAGCTTTCTTT. Its translation: CASSLGGWGTEAFF.

The genes are TRBV19 and TRBJ2-1; TRBD2 agrees at 7 bases. The CDR3 has 13 amino acids. Germline-derived CDR1 and CDR2 are LNHDA and SQIVND (reference sequence). Unmatched junction bases numbered 8, after V lost 7 bases and J lost 8 bases. For the CDR3, the DNA is TGTGCCAGTACTGAGCGGGATTACGATGAGCAGTTCTTC. It translates to CASTERDYDEQFF.

The chain's CDR3 is CASSGSTEAFF. In nucleotides, the CDR3 is TGTGCCAGCAGTGGTAGCACTGAAGCTTTCTTT. The chain links TRBV6-1 to TRBJ1-1, with D hard to call. The germline CDR1 and CDR2 sequences are MNHNS and SASEGT. V was clipped by 4 bases and J by 4 bases, with 4 bases between them. The CDR3 is 11 residues long.

This chain joins TRBV5-4 and TRBJ2-7; D is unresolved. V lost 4 bases and J lost 3, with 11 bases in between. The germline gives CDR1 SGHNT, CDR2 YYREEE (reference sequence). The length of the CDR3 is 13 residues. The CDR3 nucleotides are TGTGCCAGCAGCCCCGTATCAGGCTACGAGCAGTACTTC. The encoded protein is CASSPVSGYEQYF. Full variable domain (missing parts from reference TRBV5-4 and TRBJ2-7): ETGVTQSPTHLIKTRGQQVTLRCSSQSGHNTVSWYQQALGQGPQFIFQYYREEENGRGNFPPRFSGLQFPNYSSELNVNALELDDSALYLCASSPVSGYEQYFGPGTRLTVT.

J is TRBJ2-2 and V is TRBV27, with 7 bases lining up with TRBD2. Per the germline V gene, CDR1 is MNHEY and CDR2 is SMNVEV (reference sequence). The ends lost 3 bases at V and 1 base at J; junction bases unmatched: 5. The CDR3 sequence is 16 residues long. CDR3 amino acids: CASSFSGRLNTGELFF. The CDR3 bases are TGTGCCAGCAGTTTTAGCGGGCGGTTGAACACCGGGGAGCTGTTTTTT.

This clone has a handful of counts. The genes are TRBV10-3 and TRBJ2-1; 8 bases agree with TRBD2. The CDR3 has 13 amino acids. Germline-derived CDR1 and CDR2 are ENHRY and SYGVKD. With V trimmed by 11 bases and J by 6 bases, 9 bases remained unmatched. The DNA for the CDR3 is TGTGCCTTATCCAGCGGGAGTGGCAATGAGCAGTTCTTC. Its translation is CALSSGSGNEQFF.

V and J are TRBV9 and TRBJ2-3; 7 bases align to TRBD1. Germline CDR1 is SGDLS and CDR2 is YYNGEE. V trimming: 3 bases; J trimming: 2 bases; junction bases outside the gene matches: 6. The CDR3 is made up of 15 amino acids. CDR3 bases: TGTGCCAGCAGCGGGGGACAGCGTTCCACAGATACGCAGTATTTT. This gives the protein CASSGGQRSTDTQYF.

This clone came up a few times. The chain has TRBV27 and TRBJ2-7, with 7 bases matching TRBD1. Germline lookup yields CDR1 MNHEY and CDR2 SMNVEV (reference sequence). V lost 7 bases to trimming and J lost 1 base; unmatched junction nucleotides: 7. This CDR3 is built from 14 residues. The CDR3 DNA sequence: TGTGCCAGCAAAGGGACAGTCGCATCCTACGAGCAGTACTTC. Protein sequence: CASKGTVASYEQYF.

V and J are TRBV15 and TRBJ1-1; tentative D call: TRBD1 (5 bases). This CDR3 contains 16 residues. V dropped 0 bases and J dropped 4 bases, with 15 bases sitting between them. In germline, CDR1 is LNHNV, CDR2 YYDKDF (reference sequence). In DNA form, the CDR3 reads TGTGCCACCAGCAGAGATTTGGGAAGGGGTGCCACTGAAGCTTTCTTT. Its protein is CATSRDLGRGATEAFF.

V gene TRBV5-1 combines with J gene TRBJ2-3; 7 bases align to TRBD2. With V trimmed by 1 base and J by 0 bases, 5 bases remained unmatched. The germline V gene encodes CDR1 SGHRS and CDR2 YFSETQ. This CDR3 is built from 16 residues. In DNA, the CDR3 is TGCGCCAGCAGCTTGCTGATCGGGGGGAGCACAGATACGCAGTATTTT. Residues: CASSLLIGGSTDTQYF.